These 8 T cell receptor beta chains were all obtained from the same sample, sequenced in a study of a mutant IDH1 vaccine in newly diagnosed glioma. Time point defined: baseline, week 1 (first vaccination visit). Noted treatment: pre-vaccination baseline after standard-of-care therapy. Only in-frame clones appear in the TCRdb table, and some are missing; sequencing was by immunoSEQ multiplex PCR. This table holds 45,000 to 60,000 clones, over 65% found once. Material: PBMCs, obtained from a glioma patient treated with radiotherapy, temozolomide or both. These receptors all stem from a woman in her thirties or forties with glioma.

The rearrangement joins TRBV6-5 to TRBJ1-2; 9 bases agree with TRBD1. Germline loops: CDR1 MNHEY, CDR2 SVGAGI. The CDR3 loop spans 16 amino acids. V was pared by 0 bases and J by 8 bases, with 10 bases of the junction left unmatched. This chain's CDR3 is CASSYSILQGAWGYTF. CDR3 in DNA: TGTGCCAGCAGTTACTCGATTTTACAGGGGGCGTGGGGCTACACCTTC.

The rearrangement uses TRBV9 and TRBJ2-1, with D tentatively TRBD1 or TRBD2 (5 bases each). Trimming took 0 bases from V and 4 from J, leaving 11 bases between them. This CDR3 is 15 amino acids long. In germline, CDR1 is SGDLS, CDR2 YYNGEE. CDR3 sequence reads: CASSVVGERYNEQFF. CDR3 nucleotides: TGTGCCAGCAGCGTAGTGGGGGAGAGGTACAATGAGCAGTTCTTC. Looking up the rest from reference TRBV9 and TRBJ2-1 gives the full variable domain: DSGVTQTPKHLITATGQRVTLRCSPRSGDLSVYWYQQSLDQGLQFLIQYYNGEERAKGNILERFSAQQFPDLHSELNLSSLELGDSALYFCASSVVGERYNEQFFGPGTRLTVL.

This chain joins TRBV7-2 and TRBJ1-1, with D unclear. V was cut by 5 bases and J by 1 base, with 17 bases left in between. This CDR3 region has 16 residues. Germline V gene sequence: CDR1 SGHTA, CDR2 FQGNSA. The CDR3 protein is CASSEWVGRANTEAFF. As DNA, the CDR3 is TGTGCCAGCAGCGAATGGGTAGGGCGGGCGAACACTGAAGCTTTCTTT.

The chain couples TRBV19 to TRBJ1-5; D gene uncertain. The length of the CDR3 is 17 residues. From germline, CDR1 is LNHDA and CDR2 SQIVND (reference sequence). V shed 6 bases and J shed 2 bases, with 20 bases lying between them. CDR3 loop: CASSPPGLKAGNQPQHF. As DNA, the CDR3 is TGTGCCAGTAGCCCCCCGGGCCTTAAAGCGGGCAATCAGCCCCAGCATTTT.

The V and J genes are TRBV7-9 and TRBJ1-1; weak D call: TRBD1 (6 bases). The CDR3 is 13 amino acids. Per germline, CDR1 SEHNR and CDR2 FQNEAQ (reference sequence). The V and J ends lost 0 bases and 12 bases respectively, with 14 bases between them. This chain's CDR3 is CASSLANGGQTFF. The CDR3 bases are TGTGCCAGCAGCTTAGCCAACGGGGGCCAAACTTTCTTT.

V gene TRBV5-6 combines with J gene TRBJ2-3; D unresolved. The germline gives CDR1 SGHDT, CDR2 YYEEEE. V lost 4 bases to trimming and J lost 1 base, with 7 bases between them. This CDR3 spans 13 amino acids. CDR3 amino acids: CASSQARTDTQYF. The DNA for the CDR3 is TGTGCCAGCAGCCAGGCCCGCACAGATACGCAGTATTTT.

The CDR3: CASSQGAGGLNTGELFF. DNA for the CDR3: TGCGCCAGCAGCCAAGGGGCAGGGGGTCTCAACACCGGGGAGCTGTTTTTT. V usage is TRBV4-1 and J usage is TRBJ2-2; TRBD1 aligns across 7 bases. In germline, CDR1 is MGHRA, CDR2 YSYEKL. Losses at the gene ends were 1 base for V and 2 bases for J; bases not matched to a gene: 7. The CDR3 has 17 amino acids.

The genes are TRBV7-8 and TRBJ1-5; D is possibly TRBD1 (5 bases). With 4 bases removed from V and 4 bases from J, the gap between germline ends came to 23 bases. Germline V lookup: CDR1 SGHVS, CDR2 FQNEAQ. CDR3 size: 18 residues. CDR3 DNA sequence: TGTGCCAGCAGCTCCCCCCAAGGTTCCCGGGGCCCTAATCAGCCCCAGCATTTT. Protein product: CASSSPQGSRGPNQPQHF. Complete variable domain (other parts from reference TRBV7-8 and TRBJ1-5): GAGVSQSPRYKVAKRGQDVALRCDPISGHVSLFWYQQALGQGPEFLTYFQNEAQLDKSGLPSDRFFAERPEGSVSTLKIQRTQQEDSAVYLCASSSPQGSRGPNQPQHFGDGTRLSIL.